This record concerns one TCR beta chain sequence. The target antigen is unknown. Ophthalmopathy donors showed moderate-to-severe activity, CAS ≥3, NOSPECS ≥4 and a duration under 3 months. This specimen belongs to a study of Graves' ophthalmopathy and Graves' hyperthyroidism. The CDR3 runs 15 residues. Trimming removed 3 bases at V and 2 bases at J, with 13 bases between. Germline-derived CDR1 and CDR2 are MDHEN and SYDVKM. General study results and limits: Forecasting of ophthalmopathy progression by the model achieved around 71% sensitivity and roughly 78% specificity.

RNA transcripts served as template for amplifying TCR beta CDR3 sequences. HTBI-primed first-round RT-PCR preceded second-round multiplex PCR. TCRdb re-derived calls from the multiplex PCR reads in MiXCR, one entry per CDR3 protein. The repertoire holds about 740,000 distinct CDR3 sequences, with 35% to 50% as singletons. The V and J genes are TRBV28 and TRBJ1-2; weak D call: TRBD1 (6 bases). Source material: peripheral blood. The sequence derives from an adult man with Graves' ophthalmopathy. The CDR3: CASSFRTASNYGYTF. The CDR3 nucleotides are TGTGCCAGCAGTTTTAGGACAGCATCCAACTATGGCTACACCTTC.